The next 30 T cell receptor beta chains were all read from a single sample in a study of blood T cell repertoires in COVID-19. This table comes from immunoSEQ multiplex PCR, and its TCRdb copy is limited to in-frame clones, with some not included. This table has roughly 180,000 clones, more than 70% appearing once. The sequenced material came from peripheral blood. These receptors were collected from a woman aged 60-75 years with acute or convalescent COVID-19.

The chain combines TRBV7-8 with TRBJ2-1; 8 nucleotides align to TRBD2. CDR1 and CDR2 (germline): SGHVS, FQNEAQ. V lost 8 bases to trimming and J lost 4 bases; unmatched junction nucleotides: 7. CDR3 size: 14 residues. CDR3 DNA: TGTGCCAGCGTCGGAGTAGCGGGGTACAATGAGCAGTTCTTC. This encodes CASVGVAGYNEQFF.

The chain recombines TRBV9 with TRBJ2-7; D is possibly TRBD2 (6 bases). CDR1 and CDR2 from the germline V gene are SGDLS and YYNGEE. This CDR3 spans 13 amino acids. The V end was cut by 3 bases, the J end by 6 bases, with 13 bases between. The CDR3 DNA is TGTGCCAGCAGCGCAGGGTACGGGGGCGAGCAGTACGTC. It specifies CASSAGYGGEQYV.

This clone appeared once. The J gene is TRBJ1-4, the V gene TRBV4-1; 9 bases map to TRBD1. Germline V gives CDR1 MGHRA, CDR2 YSYEKL. V dropped 3 bases and J dropped 11; count of bases not matched to a gene: 10. The CDR3 extends over 15 amino acids. DNA of the CDR3: TGCGCCAGCAGCCAGGAGGACAGGGGCTTTGGTAAACTGTTTTTT. Its translation is CASSQEDRGFGKLFF.

V is TRBV9 and J is TRBJ2-1; 9 bases fit TRBD2. The V segment lost 0 bases and the J segment 5 bases; nucleotides outside the gene matches: 6. Germline loops: CDR1 SGDLS, CDR2 YYNGEE. The CDR3 extends over 16 amino acids. CDR3 loop: CASSVALLAGDNEQFF. The CDR3, as DNA: TGTGCCAGCAGCGTAGCTTTACTAGCGGGCGACAATGAGCAGTTCTTC.

The chain is built from TRBV28 and TRBJ1-2; 10 nucleotides align to TRBD1. The CDR3 runs to 17 residues. V gave up 3 bases and J gave up 4 bases; unmatched junction bases: 11. Germline V gene lookup returns CDR1 MDHEN and CDR2 SYDVKM. CDR3 amino acids: CASSLTAGTGVSYGYTF. CDR3 coding DNA: TGTGCCAGCAGTTTGACAGCCGGGACAGGGGTTTCCTATGGCTACACCTTC.

This chain connects TRBV6-5 to TRBJ2-7, with D possibly matching TRBD2 (6 bases). CDR3 length: 14 residues. V shed 3 bases and J shed 2 bases, with 11 bases lying between them. From germline, CDR1 is MNHEY and CDR2 SVGAGI. CDR3 sequence: CASSYGGTTYEQYF. The CDR3 region has the DNA TGTGCCAGCAGTTATGGCGGGACGACCTACGAGCAGTACTTC.

This sequence joins TRBV10-3 and TRBJ1-5; TRBD1 aligns across 11 bases. Germline CDR1 reads ENHRY; CDR2 reads SYGVKD. V was pared by 4 bases and J by 4 bases, with 0 bases of the junction left unmatched. The CDR3 consists of 14 residues. The CDR3 coding sequence is TGTGCCATCAGTGGGGACAGGGGGAATCAGCCCCAGCATTTT. This translates into CAISGDRGNQPQHF.

This clone was seen repeatedly, ten times or more. The chain uses TRBV2 and TRBJ1-1; TRBD1 is a possible D gene (6 bases). Germline CDR1 is SNHLY and CDR2 is FYNNEI. With 6 bases removed from V and 5 bases from J, the gap between germline ends came to 13 bases. The CDR3 contains 13 residues. The CDR3 DNA follows: TGTGCCAGCAGGGTGGACAGAGGGACTGAAGCTTTCTTT. This gives the protein CASRVDRGTEAFF.

The chain links TRBV2 to TRBJ2-3; D remains ambiguous. Germline CDR1 and CDR2: SNHLY and FYNNEI. V gave up 3 bases and J gave up 6 bases, with 10 bases separating them. CDR3 size: 13 residues. CDR3 in amino acids: CASSEARYDTQYF. The CDR3 bases are TGTGCCAGCAGTGAGGCTAGGTACGATACGCAGTATTTT.

Turning to this clone: Sequence at one end of the junction differs from germline and may be a read error. Additional DNA sequences in this sample encode the identical CDR3. The chain couples TRBV29-1 to TRBJ2-5; 8 bases match TRBD2. This CDR3 comprises 15 residues. Germline CDR1 SQVTM, CDR2 ANQGSEA. CDR3 sequence (DNA): TGCAGCTCCTCCGGGGGGGCGGTTTACCAAGAAACCCAGTACTTC. This translates into CSSSGGAVYQETQYF. Combining the CDR3 with reference TRBV29-1 and TRBJ2-5 gives the whole variable domain SAVISQKPSRDICQRGTSLTIQCQVDSQVTMMFWYRQQPGQSLTLIATANQGSEATYESGFVIDKFPISRPNLTFSTLTVSNMSPEDSSIYLCSSSGGAVYQETQYFGPGTRLLVL.

This clone was picked up a small number of times. The chain carries TRBV5-4 and TRBJ1-2; D not certain. The CDR3 runs to 13 residues. V gave up 3 bases and J gave up 2 bases, with 8 bases separating them. The germline gives CDR1 SGHNT, CDR2 YYREEE (reference sequence). CDR3 coding DNA: TGTGCCAGCAGCTCCGCGGGGAACTATGGCTACACCTTC. Translating gives CASSSAGNYGYTF.

The rearrangement uses TRBV27 and TRBJ1-1; possible D gene TRBD1, 6 bases. From germline, CDR1 is MNHEY and CDR2 SMNVEV (reference sequence). Trimming removed 5 bases from V and 1 base from J, with 20 bases in between. The CDR3 has 17 residues. CDR3 sequence reads: CASSRSDSVLGNTEAFF. The CDR3 DNA reads TGTGCCAGCAGTCGATCGGACAGCGTCCTAGGGAACACTGAAGCTTTCTTT.

The chain recombines TRBV6-5 with TRBJ1-5; TRBD1 aligns across 7 bases. The CDR3 contains 14 residues. V was clipped by 7 bases and J by 4 bases; unmatched bases: 7. Per the germline V gene, CDR1 is MNHEY and CDR2 is SVGAGI. The CDR3 coding sequence is TGTGCCAGCACCAAAACAGGGGAGAATCAGCCCCAGCATTTT. Translation gives CASTKTGENQPQHF.

V and J are TRBV6-1 and TRBJ1-1; no clear D. Between the trimmed V and J ends, which lost 1 base and 1 base, there was a span of 10 bases. This CDR3 comprises 15 residues. Germline CDR1 MNHNS, CDR2 SASEGT. CDR3 in amino acids: CASSEGANPNTEAFF. CDR3 coding DNA: TGTGCCAGCAGTGAAGGGGCCAATCCGAACACTGAAGCTTTCTTT.

V is TRBV2 and J is TRBJ2-2; 8 bases fit TRBD2. Unmatched junction bases numbered 7, after V lost 7 bases and J lost 6 bases. This CDR3 contains 14 residues. CDR1 SNHLY and CDR2 FYNNEI come from the germline V gene. CDR3 nucleotide sequence: TGTGCCAGCACCCGACTAGCGTCGGCCGGGGAGCTGTTTTTT. It encodes CASTRLASAGELFF.

The V call is TRBV2, the J call TRBJ1-4, with 7 bases fitting TRBD1. V gave up 6 bases and J gave up 7 bases; unmatched junction bases: 8. The CDR3 has 14 residues. Germline assignment: CDR1 SNHLY and CDR2 FYNNEI. The CDR3 DNA sequence: TGTGCCAGCAGCGACAGGGATTTGGGTGAAAAACTGTTTTTT. Its translation: CASSDRDLGEKLFF.

The genes are TRBV9 and TRBJ1-2, with D possibly being TRBD1 (6 bases). Germline assignment: CDR1 SGDLS and CDR2 YYNGEE. This CDR3 is built from 16 residues. With 0 bases removed from V and 0 bases from J, the gap between germline ends came to 12 bases. The CDR3 loop reads CASSVGTAKPNYGYTF. The CDR3 DNA sequence: TGTGCCAGCAGCGTAGGGACAGCGAAACCTAACTATGGCTACACCTTC.

The chain joins TRBV19 to TRBJ2-1; possibly TRBD1 for D (5 bases). The ends were cut back, 4 bases at V and 0 bases at J, with 7 bases in the middle. The CDR3 has 14 residues. Germline values: CDR1 LNHDA, CDR2 SQIVND (reference sequence). CDR3 sequence: CASSRQSSYNEQFF. The CDR3 DNA follows: TGTGCCAGTAGTAGACAGAGCTCCTACAATGAGCAGTTCTTC.

The chain recombines TRBV6-5 with TRBJ1-1; 7 bases are a match to TRBD1. Germline loops: CDR1 MNHEY, CDR2 SVGAGI. The junction had 4 bases not matched to a gene; V was cut back by 6 bases and J by 3 bases. The CDR3 is 13 amino acids. The DNA of the CDR3 is TGTGCCAGCAGAGGGACAGCACACACTGAAGCTTTCTTT. Translated: CASRGTAHTEAFF.

This clone was picked up a small number of times. V and J are TRBV7-9 and TRBJ2-1; TRBD2 might be the D (6 bases). Germline V gene data show CDR1 as SEHNR and CDR2 as FQNEAQ (reference sequence). Deletions cut 3 bases from V and 0 bases from J, with 12 bases between. The CDR3 length is 16 residues. In DNA, the CDR3 is TGTGCCAGCAGCTTCCCTCTAGCGACCTCCTACAATGAGCAGTTCTTC. This gives the protein CASSFPLATSYNEQFF.

V and J are TRBV27 and TRBJ2-1, with D unresolved. The V gene's germline CDR1 is MNHEY and CDR2 SMNVEV (reference sequence). The CDR3 totals 13 residues. Trimming removed 2 bases at V and 3 bases at J, with 5 bases between. CDR3 in amino acids: CASSLAGYNEQFF. As DNA, the CDR3 is TGTGCCAGCAGTTTAGCCGGCTACAATGAGCAGTTCTTC.

This chain joins TRBV7-2 and TRBJ1-1; D is unclear. V gave up 2 bases and J gave up 5 bases, with 12 bases separating them. The germline V gene has CDR1 SGHTA and CDR2 FQGNSA. There are 14 residues in the CDR3. The chain's CDR3 is CASSLIPAGTEAFF. As DNA, the CDR3 is TGTGCCAGCAGCTTAATACCGGCAGGTACTGAAGCTTTCTTT.

V usage is TRBV27 and J usage is TRBJ2-3; 8 bases are shared with TRBD2. The CDR3 has 13 residues. Germline-derived CDR1 and CDR2 are MNHEY and SMNVEV (reference sequence). Germline trimming cut 3 bases from V and 13 bases from J; bases unmatched to any gene: 9. In DNA, the CDR3 is TGTGCCAGCAGTTTTAGCGGGGTCCCTTATGAGTATTTT. It encodes CASSFSGVPYEYF.

This chain uses TRBV5-4 with TRBJ2-3; D perhaps matches TRBD2 (5 bases). Germline CDR1 reads SGHNT; CDR2 reads YYREEE (reference sequence). The CDR3 is 14 residues long. Between the trimmed V and J ends, which lost 0 bases and 2 bases, there was a span of 7 bases. The DNA for the CDR3 is TGTGCCAGCAGCTTGGGGCTAGCCACAGATACGCAGTATTTT. It specifies CASSLGLATDTQYF.

The V and J genes are TRBV7-8 and TRBJ2-7, with D perhaps TRBD1 (6 bases). The CDR3 is 17 amino acids. Germline-derived CDR1 and CDR2 are SGHVS and FQNEAQ. V was clipped by 5 bases and J by 1 base, with 21 bases between them. The DNA for the CDR3 is TGTGCCAGCAGCCCAGCCAAACAGGGCGAATCTTCCTACGAGCAGTACTTC. This encodes CASSPAKQGESSYEQYF. Full variable domain (remainder filled in from reference TRBV7-8 and TRBJ2-7): GAGVSQSPRYKVAKRGQDVALRCDPISGHVSLFWYQQALGQGPEFLTYFQNEAQLDKSGLPSDRFFAERPEGSVSTLKIQRTQQEDSAVYLCASSPAKQGESSYEQYFGPGTRLTVT.

V usage is TRBV6-1 and J usage is TRBJ1-2; D perhaps matches TRBD1 (6 bases). The CDR3 is 13 amino acids. The V end was cut by 3 bases, the J end by 4 bases, with 9 bases between. Germline CDR1 MNHNS, CDR2 SASEGT. CDR3 protein: CASSEGGAYGYTF. As DNA, the CDR3 is TGTGCCAGCAGTGAGGGGGGGGCCTATGGCTACACCTTC.

The chain uses TRBV4-1 and TRBJ2-7; TRBD2 agrees at 8 bases. The CDR3 runs 18 residues. Germline CDR1 reads MGHRA; CDR2 reads YSYEKL. Unmatched junction bases numbered 17, after V lost 3 bases and J lost 4 bases. CDR3 region: CASSQPSGAAGVTYEQYF. The CDR3 nucleotides are TGCGCCAGCAGCCAGCCTTCTGGTGCAGCGGGAGTTACATACGAGCAGTACTTC.

The chain is built from TRBV19 and TRBJ2-2; the D gene is possibly TRBD2 (5 bases). CDR3 size: 13 residues. Germline V gives CDR1 LNHDA, CDR2 SQIVND (reference sequence). V dropped 9 bases and J dropped 0 bases, with 8 bases sitting between them. The CDR3 coding sequence is TGTGCCAGCCGGGGAACGAACACCGGGGAGCTGTTTTTT. Translation: CASRGTNTGELFF.

This clone was detected a few times. The J gene is TRBJ2-3, the V gene TRBV7-9; 11 bases line up with TRBD2. Germline V lookup: CDR1 SEHNR, CDR2 FQNEAQ (reference sequence). The junction had 3 bases not matched to a gene; V was cut back by 1 base and J by 3 bases. This CDR3 comprises 16 residues. This CDR3 is CASSLGTSGRTDTQYF. The CDR3 nucleotides are TGTGCCAGCAGCTTAGGAACTAGCGGGAGAACAGATACGCAGTATTTT.

The CDR3 DNA follows: TGTGCCAGCAGCCGGGGACTAGCGAGAAGCACAGATACGCAGTATTTT. This encodes CASSRGLARSTDTQYF. The chain carries TRBV7-2 and TRBJ2-3; 10 bases line up with TRBD2. The CDR3 loop spans 16 amino acids. Looked up from germline, CDR1 is SGHTA and CDR2 is FQGNSA. The V gene end was trimmed by 5 bases and the J gene end by 0 bases; junction bases not matched to a gene: 5.